A selection of T cell receptor beta chains follows, all from one sample in a study of shared clonotypes between healthy human individuals. The repertoire was sequenced with immunoSEQ multiplex PCR; TCRdb's copy has only in-frame clones and lacks some. The data contain approximately 2,000,000 clones, around 93% of them singletons. What was sequenced was naive CD4+ T cells from PBMCs. The source of these receptors is a man aged 18 to 29 in good health. Some clones in this sample may be carry-over from other donors' samples. The CDR3 runs from the conserved cysteine through the conserved F or W. D genes are given only for firm matches. Rows give clone size only sometimes, using once, few, many, or a class for an expanded clone.

d_call | clone_size | j_call | v_call | cdr3_nt | cdr3_aa
TRBD2 | - | TRBJ2-7 | TRBV5-5 | TGTGCCAGCAGCTTACTAGCGGGAGGGCCCTCCGAGCAGTACTTC | CASSLLAGGPSEQYF
TRBD2 | once | TRBJ2-2 | TRBV5-4 | TGTGCCAGCAGCTTGCGTTCAGCGGGACTCACCGGGGAGCTGTTTTTT | CASSLRSAGLTGELFF
- | - | TRBJ2-1 | TRBV4-1 | TGCGCCAGCAGCCCCCCGCTCGGGGGCCTATACAATGAGCAGTTCTTC | CASSPPLGGLYNEQFF
TRBD1 | - | TRBJ1-5 | TRBV2 | TGTGCCAGCAGAGGACAGGGCCAGGGCAATCAGCCCCAGCATTTT | CASRGQGQGNQPQHF
TRBD2 | - | TRBJ2-5 | TRBV27 | TGTGCCAGCAGTTTGACTAGCGGGATGGGGGACCAGTACTTC | CASSLTSGMGDQYF
- | - | TRBJ2-1 | TRBV4-1 | TGCGCCAGCAGTGGGAGGAACTCCTACAATGAGCAGTTCTTC | CASSGRNSYNEQFF
TRBD1 | - | TRBJ2-3 | TRBV27 | TGTGCCACCCGCCGTTTAGCTCAGGGGGCGGTTAGCACAGATACGCAGTATTTT | CATRRLAQGAVSTDTQYF
TRBD2 | - | TRBJ2-7 | TRBV11-2 | TGTGCCAGCAGCTCCGGACTAGCGGGAAACCAGTACTTC | CASSSGLAGNQYF
- | - | TRBJ2-1 | TRBV11-2 | TGTGCCAGCAGCTTTATCTGGGACACCTCCTACAATGAGCAGTTCTTC | CASSFIWDTSYNEQFF
- | - | TRBJ1-2 | TRBV19 | TGTGCCAGTAGTGGATATCGGAGCTACACCTTC | CASSGYRSYTF
TRBD1 | - | TRBJ1-4 | TRBV6-1 | TGTGCCAGCAGCTGGACAGGTGAAAAACTGTTTTTT | CASSWTGEKLFF
TRBD1 | - | TRBJ1-5 | TRBV29-1 | TGCAGCGTTGAATTAACCGGGACAGGGGATCAGCCCCAGCATTTT | CSVELTGTGDQPQHF
- | few | TRBJ1-1 | TRBV29-1 | TGCAGCGTTGGATTGTCGGGGCTGATGGGGCAAGCTTTCTTT | CSVGLSGLMGQAFF
- | - | TRBJ2-7 | TRBV15 | TGTGCCACCAGCAGAGTGGGCCACTCCTACGAGCAGTACTTC | CATSRVGHSYEQYF
- | once | TRBJ1-2 | TRBV15 | TGTGCCACCAGCAGAGATAAAGGGGGTCGGGGCTACACCTTC | CATSRDKGGRGYTF
- | - | TRBJ2-7 | TRBV5-6 | TGTGCCAGCAGCTTGGTAGGGGGGGGCGAGCAGTACTTC | CASSLVGGGEQYF
- | - | TRBJ2-1 | TRBV6-6 | TGTGCCAGCAGTTCCGGACAGACGTTCTACAATGAGCAGTTCTTC | CASSSGQTFYNEQFF
- | - | TRBJ2-1 | TRBV7-9 | TGTGCCAGCAGCTCGACAGGTTCCTCCTACAATGAGCAGTTCTTC | CASSSTGSSYNEQFF
TRBD2 | - | TRBJ2-1 | TRBV5-4 | TGTGCCAGCAGCCGAACTAGCGGGCGGAGCTCCTACAATGAGCAGTTCTTC | CASSRTSGRSSYNEQFF
TRBD2 | - | TRBJ2-1 | TRBV7-6 | TGTGCCAGCAGCTTAGAAGCGGGAGGTCCCTACAATGAGCAGTTCTTC | CASSLEAGGPYNEQFF
- | - | TRBJ2-2 | TRBV6-5 | TGTGCCAGCAACTGGGCAGGGGACACCGGGGAGCTGTTTTTT | CASNWAGDTGELFF
TRBD1 | - | TRBJ2-7 | TRBV5-1 | TGCGCCAGCAGCCTTACCACCGGGACAGGGGGCTCCGAGCAGTACTTC | CASSLTTGTGGSEQYF
- | once | TRBJ1-1 | TRBV5-1 | TGCGCCAGCAGCTTGGCACCCGTTTGGGGTTCGAAGACTGAAGCTTTCTTT | CASSLAPVWGSKTEAFF
- | - | TRBJ2-1 | TRBV9 | TGTGCCAGCAGCGTAGGACCCCGGGGTTCGGAGGGCAATGAGCAGTTCTTC | CASSVGPRGSEGNEQFF
- | once | TRBJ2-3 | TRBV7-3 | TGTGCCAGCAGCTTAAAAAGAGACACAGATACGCAGTATTTT | CASSLKRDTDTQYF
TRBD2 | - | TRBJ2-2 | TRBV11-3 | TGTGCCAGCAGCCCAGGGACTAGGGATAACACCGGGGAGCTGTTTTTT | CASSPGTRDNTGELFF
- | - | TRBJ2-1 | TRBV12-5 | TGTGCTAGTGGTGCCGGGACTGCTATCAATGAGCAGTTCTTC | CASGAGTAINEQFF
TRBD2 | - | TRBJ2-1 | TRBV27 | TGTGCCAGCAGTGCCCAGACCGGGACTAGCGGGTGGAGGGGCGGGAATGAGCAGTTCTTC | CASSAQTGTSGWRGGNEQFF
- | - | TRBJ1-2 | TRBV6-6 | TGTGCCAGCAAGGGGACCGTTTATGGCTACACCTTC | CASKGTVYGYTF
TRBD1 | once | TRBJ1-2 | TRBV7-6 | TGTGCCAGCAGCCCGGGGACAGGAGGGTATGGCTACACCTTC | CASSPGTGGYGYTF
- | - | TRBJ1-2 | TRBV23-1 | TGCGCCAGCAGTCAACCACATGATGGCTACACCTTC | CASSQPHDGYTF